Listed below are T cell receptor beta chains from one sample, sequenced in a study of neurological immune-mediated disorders. One entry per CDR3 protein, called by TCRdb with MiXCR from the 5' RACE reads. Of 95,000 to 110,000 distinct CDR3 sequences in the sample, 10% to 11% were seen once. The sequenced sample was PBMCs. The receptors shown here come from a female donor with HTLV-1-associated myelopathy (HAM/TSP). Each CDR3 is given with its conserved first and last residue. The order of the fields is J gene, clone size, V gene, D gene, CDR3 DNA, CDR3 protein. The D gene is left open where the match is weak. Clone sizes are given selectively: once, few, many, or a class where the clone is expanded.

J gene: TRBJ2-1; clone size: many; V gene: TRBV12-3/TRBV12-4; D gene: TRBD2; CDR3 DNA: TGTGCCAGCAGCGAGCGGGGGGGGACCTACAATGAGCAGTTCTTC; CDR3 protein: CASSERGGTYNEQFF
J gene: TRBJ2-1; clone size: few; V gene: TRBV27; D gene: TRBD1; CDR3 DNA: TGTGCCAGCAGTTCTCCGGGACAGGGACAGTTCTTC; CDR3 protein: CASSSPGQGQFF
J gene: TRBJ2-1; clone size: many; V gene: TRBV20-1; D gene: TRBD2; CDR3 DNA: TGCAGTGCTAGACGCCCGGGACTAGCATACAATGAGCAGTTCTTC; CDR3 protein: CSARRPGLAYNEQFF
J gene: TRBJ2-1; clone size: many; V gene: TRBV5-1; D gene: -; CDR3 DNA: TGCGCCAGCAGCTTGGCCGACCCGGCTTCCTACAATGAGCAGTTCTTC; CDR3 protein: CASSLADPASYNEQFF
J gene: TRBJ2-2; clone size: many; V gene: TRBV7-6; D gene: -; CDR3 DNA: TGTGCCAGCAGCCGGTTCGCGAACACCGGGGAGCTGTTTTTT; CDR3 protein: CASSRFANTGELFF
J gene: TRBJ2-7; clone size: many; V gene: TRBV4-2; D gene: TRBD1; CDR3 DNA: TGTGCCAGCACCCAGGGACAGGGAGGGTACGAGCAGTACTTC; CDR3 protein: CASTQGQGGYEQYF
J gene: TRBJ2-2; clone size: many; V gene: TRBV5-1; D gene: -; CDR3 DNA: TGCGCCAGCAGCTTTTCGATGGTCACCGGGGAGCTGTTTTTT; CDR3 protein: CASSFSMVTGELFF
J gene: TRBJ2-5; clone size: many; V gene: TRBV20-1; D gene: TRBD2; CDR3 DNA: TGCAGTGCTAGATTTAGCGGGGGGCCCGGGGAGACCCAGTACTTC; CDR3 protein: CSARFSGGPGETQYF
J gene: TRBJ2-3; clone size: many; V gene: TRBV12-3/TRBV12-4; D gene: -; CDR3 DNA: TGTGCCAGCAGTCCCCGGACGGAGGCAGATACGCAGTATTTT; CDR3 protein: CASSPRTEADTQYF
J gene: TRBJ2-7; clone size: -; V gene: TRBV7-6; D gene: TRBD1; CDR3 DNA: TGTGCCAGCAGCCGGAATCCCCTCACAGGGGCGGTTTACGAGCAGTACTTC; CDR3 protein: CASSRNPLTGAVYEQYF
J gene: TRBJ2-7; clone size: few; V gene: TRBV4-1; D gene: TRBD1; CDR3 DNA: TGCGCCAGCAGCCAATCCCCCGAAATGGGACAGCTTAGGGGCGAGCAGTACTTC; CDR3 protein: CASSQSPEMGQLRGEQYF
J gene: TRBJ1-2; clone size: many; V gene: TRBV18; D gene: -; CDR3 DNA: TGTGCCAGCTCACCAGGGGCTAACTATGGCTACACCTTC; CDR3 protein: CASSPGANYGYTF
J gene: TRBJ1-5; clone size: many; V gene: TRBV6-1; D gene: -; CDR3 DNA: TGTGCCAGCAGTGTCGCAGGGGAGAAGCCCCAGCATTTT; CDR3 protein: CASSVAGEKPQHF
J gene: TRBJ2-7; clone size: -; V gene: TRBV5-1; D gene: -; CDR3 DNA: TGCGCCAGCAGCTTGGCCATGGACGAGCAGTACTTC; CDR3 protein: CASSLAMDEQYF
J gene: TRBJ2-3; clone size: many; V gene: TRBV7-2; D gene: -; CDR3 DNA: TGTGCCAGCAGCTTCCGGGACGTCACAGATACGCAGTATTTT; CDR3 protein: CASSFRDVTDTQYF
J gene: TRBJ2-3; clone size: many; V gene: TRBV5-1; D gene: TRBD2; CDR3 DNA: TGCGCCAGCAGCTTGTCTGGGGACTACACAGATACGCAGTATTTT; CDR3 protein: CASSLSGDYTDTQYF
J gene: TRBJ2-2; clone size: -; V gene: TRBV9; D gene: -; CDR3 DNA: TGTGCCAGCAGTGTAGATGGGGTCGTGGAGCTGTTTTTT; CDR3 protein: CASSVDGVVELFF
J gene: TRBJ2-1; clone size: many; V gene: TRBV12-3/TRBV12-4; D gene: -; CDR3 DNA: TGTGCCAGCACCGCACAGCAGGGGATCGGGTACAATGAGCAGTTCTTC; CDR3 protein: CASTAQQGIGYNEQFF
J gene: TRBJ2-1; clone size: few; V gene: TRBV20-1; D gene: TRBD2; CDR3 DNA: TGCAGTGCTAGAGCCGGGACTAGCGATCGCCAGTTCTTC; CDR3 protein: CSARAGTSDRQFF
J gene: TRBJ2-5; clone size: many; V gene: TRBV7-2; D gene: -; CDR3 DNA: TGTGCCAGCAGCTTACCAGGTAGTGGAGAGACCCAGTACTTC; CDR3 protein: CASSLPGSGETQYF
J gene: TRBJ1-1; clone size: many; V gene: TRBV5-1; D gene: TRBD1; CDR3 DNA: TGCGCCAGCAGCCCCCGGGTAGGGGGCACAAACACTGAAGCTTTCTTT; CDR3 protein: CASSPRVGGTNTEAFF
J gene: TRBJ2-4; clone size: many; V gene: TRBV7-2; D gene: -; CDR3 DNA: TGTGCCAGCAGCTCGCTCGTTGACATTCAGTACTTC; CDR3 protein: CASSSLVDIQYF
J gene: TRBJ1-2; clone size: -; V gene: TRBV2; D gene: -; CDR3 DNA: TGTGCCAGCAGTGAAGGGAGCCTTGCCTATGGCTACACCTTC; CDR3 protein: CASSEGSLAYGYTF
J gene: TRBJ2-1; clone size: few; V gene: TRBV11-2; D gene: TRBD2; CDR3 DNA: TGTGCCAGCAGCCCCAGGGGAGCGGGGGGGGGACCTAATGAGCAGTTCTTC; CDR3 protein: CASSPRGAGGGPNEQFF
J gene: TRBJ2-6; clone size: many; V gene: TRBV7-2; D gene: -; CDR3 DNA: TGTGCCAGCAGCACACGCTGGCGGGCGGGCCAACTGACTTTC; CDR3 protein: CASSTRWRAGQLTF
J gene: TRBJ2-1; clone size: many; V gene: TRBV5-1; D gene: TRBD1; CDR3 DNA: TGCGCCAGCGGGAGAGAGGGGGCCGATGAGCAGTTCTTC; CDR3 protein: CASGREGADEQFF
J gene: TRBJ2-5; clone size: many; V gene: TRBV5-1; D gene: TRBD2; CDR3 DNA: TGCGCCAGCAGCTTGGTACTAGCGGGGGAGTGGTACCAAGAGACCCAGTACTTC; CDR3 protein: CASSLVLAGEWYQETQYF
J gene: TRBJ2-2; clone size: -; V gene: TRBV7-6; D gene: TRBD2; CDR3 DNA: TGTGCCAGCAGCTCCGCCGGGACTAGTAGCACCGGGGAGCTGTTTTTT; CDR3 protein: CASSSAGTSSTGELFF
J gene: TRBJ2-2; clone size: many; V gene: TRBV5-6; D gene: TRBD1; CDR3 DNA: TGTGCCAGCAGCTACAGGGGCACCGGGGAGCTGTTTTTT; CDR3 protein: CASSYRGTGELFF
J gene: TRBJ1-1; clone size: many; V gene: TRBV5-1; D gene: -; CDR3 DNA: TGCGCCAGCAGCTTGCCCGGGACGAACACTGAAGCTTTCTTT; CDR3 protein: CASSLPGTNTEAFF
J gene: TRBJ2-1; clone size: -; V gene: TRBV27; D gene: -; CDR3 DNA: TGTGCCAGCAACCCCCTCCGACGCGAAAAGGTCCCTGCCTACAATGAGCAGTTCTTC; CDR3 protein: CASNPLRREKVPAYNEQFF
J gene: TRBJ2-4; clone size: many; V gene: TRBV18; D gene: -; CDR3 DNA: TGTGCCAGCTCAATCGAGAAACTAGCCAAAAACATTCAGTACTTC; CDR3 protein: CASSIEKLAKNIQYF